This record looks at one T cell receptor beta chain sequence and its context. No cognate antigen has been identified for it. Base qualities are missing; no much larger clone stands one base away. TCRbeta CDR3 regions were amplified from genomic DNA using the immunoSEQ Assay, a bias-controlled multiplex PCR. Concerning the study's data processing: The number of nucleated cells in each sample was estimated by amplification of reference gene primers within the assay. To quantify the absolute abundance of each unique TCRbeta CDR3 rearrangement, sequence reads were collapsed and filtered. For each sample, productive Simpson clonality was calculated as the square root of Simpson's diversity index across productive rearrangements. This immuneACCESS table, as held by TCRdb, lists in-frame sequences with V and J called but not all clones. Of the missing ones, under half trace to an unresolved V gene in checked studies; the others have no known cause. V and J calls and clone size are as listed in that table; D and trimming were resolved from the DNA. A total of roughly 54,000 clones appear in this sample, approximately 90% of them only once. The ten most abundant clones make up about 7.3% of the sample.

The collaborating institutions used their own protocols to collect whole blood in K2EDTA tubes. For TCRbeta analysis, collaborators shipped samples in one of three forms: frozen whole blood, isolated PBMCs, or DNA extracted from either of those sample types. CDR1 and CDR2 were assigned from the germline V gene as SQVTM and ANQGSEA. V is cut by 1 base and J by 3 bases, and the space between the germline ends is 13 bases. The CDR3 sequence holds 14 residues, the cysteine and phenylalanine included. CDR3 DNA only is kept here, 42 bases in frame from base 1. The sample comes from a study of blood T cell repertoires in COVID-19 (TCRdb year 2020). At the level of the whole study: Collaborator samples came from the United States, Italy and Spain and covered acute and convalescent phases of COVID-19. Where available, HLA class I and class II types were obtained from metadata supplied by the sample provider rather than from assay-based typing. The repertoires were released in a freely available public database intended as a resource for research on the immune response to SARS-CoV-2. The dataset comprised deeply sampled blood TCRbeta repertoires from subjects exposed to, actively infected with, or recovered from COVID-19. The samples were drawn from the first 160 participants of the ongoing ImmuneRACE study and from 1,254 subjects provided by 6 global collaborators. The prospective study material was composed of cDNA or gDNA derived from T cells, B-cell-depleted T cells, or PBMCs. The sample metadata nearly always contained a de-identified subject ID, COVID-19 status, age in years and sex. Study-wide findings and limitations: The quantity of clinical and demographic metadata differed by source and by participant and was supplied without curation.

Recombination joined TRBV29-1 with TRBJ2-7; TRBD1 is a possible D gene, resting on 6 matching bases. This receptor was taken from a woman aged 55-69 years with active or convalescent COVID-19. Sequences were obtained from peripheral blood. The CDR3 here reads CSVEVRDKNYEQYF. The bases are TGCAGCGTTGAAGTCCGGGACAAGAACTACGAGCAGTACTTC.